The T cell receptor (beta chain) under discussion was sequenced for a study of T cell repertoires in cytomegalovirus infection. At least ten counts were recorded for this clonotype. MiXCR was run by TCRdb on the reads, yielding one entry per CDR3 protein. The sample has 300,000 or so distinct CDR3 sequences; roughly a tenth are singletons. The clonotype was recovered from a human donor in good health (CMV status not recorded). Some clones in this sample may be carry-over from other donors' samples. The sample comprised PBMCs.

The CDR3 here is CASSPRDRGIPYEQYF. The CDR3 DNA reads TGTGCCAGCAGTCCCCGGGACAGGGGGATTCCCTACGAGCAGTACTTC. The V call is TRBV2, the J call TRBJ2-7; 11 nucleotides align to TRBD1. The J segment lost 2 bases and the V segment lost 5 bases, leaving 8 bases of the junction unmatched. CDR1 and CDR2 from the germline V gene are SNHLY and FYNNEI. CDR3 length: 16 residues.